This paragraph reports one T cell receptor (beta chain). The data were obtained in a study of Tregs in tolerant kidney transplant recipients. Only in-frame clones appear in the TCRdb table, and some are missing; sequencing was by immunoSEQ multiplex PCR. The sample has about 120,000 clones, almost 95% seen once. The CDR3 is 15 residues long. V was clipped by 6 bases and J by 4 bases; unmatched bases: 10. Germline V gene lookup returns CDR1 MNHEY and CDR2 SVGAGI. The clonotype comes from a human donor in good health. The sequenced sample consisted of CD4+ T cells from blood. The chain is built from TRBV6-5 and TRBJ2-3; TRBD1 matches 7 bases. The DNA of the CDR3 is TGTGCCAGCAGAACTATTGACAGGGCGGCAGATACGCAGTATTTT. It is translated as CASRTIDRAADTQYF.